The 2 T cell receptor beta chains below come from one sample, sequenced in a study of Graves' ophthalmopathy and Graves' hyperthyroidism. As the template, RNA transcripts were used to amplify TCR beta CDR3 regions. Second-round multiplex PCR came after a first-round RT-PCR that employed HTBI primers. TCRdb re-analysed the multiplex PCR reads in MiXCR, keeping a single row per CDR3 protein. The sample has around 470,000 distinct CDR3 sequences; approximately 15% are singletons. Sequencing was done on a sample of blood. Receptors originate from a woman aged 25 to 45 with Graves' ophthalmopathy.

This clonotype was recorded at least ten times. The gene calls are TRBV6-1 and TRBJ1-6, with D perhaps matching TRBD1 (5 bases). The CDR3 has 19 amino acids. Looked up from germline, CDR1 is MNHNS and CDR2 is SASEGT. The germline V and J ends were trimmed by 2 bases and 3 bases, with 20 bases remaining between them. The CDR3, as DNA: TGTGCCAGCAGTGAATACTTTAACCCATCAGGACACTATAATTCACCCCTCCACTTT. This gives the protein CASSEYFNPSGHYNSPLHF.

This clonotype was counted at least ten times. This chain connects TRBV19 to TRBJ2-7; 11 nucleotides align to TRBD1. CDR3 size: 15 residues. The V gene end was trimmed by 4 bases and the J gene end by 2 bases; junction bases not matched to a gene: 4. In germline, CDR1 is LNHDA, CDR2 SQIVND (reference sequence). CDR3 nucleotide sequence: TGTGCCAGTAGTACCGGGGACAGGGGGACCTACGAGCAGTACTTC. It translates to CASSTGDRGTYEQYF.